A single sample is the source of the 18 T cell receptor beta chains below, sequenced in a study of shared clonotypes between healthy human individuals. Assay: immunoSEQ multiplex PCR; the TCRdb copy retains only in-frame clones and omits some. Of 2.3 million or so clones in the sample, roughly 93% were seen once. Material for sequencing was naive CD4+ T cells from PBMCs. Subset given: CD45RA+ positively selected. These receptors were taken from a man between 18 and 35 years old in good health. Some clones in this sample may be carry-over from other donors' samples.

This chain uses TRBV19 with TRBJ2-1; 11 bases align to TRBD2. CDR1 is LNHDA, CDR2 SQIVND, per germline (reference sequence). V lost 3 bases, J lost 4 bases, and 5 bases stayed unmatched. CDR3 length: 16 residues. CDR3 sequence: CASSILAGGRYNEQFF. DNA for the CDR3: TGTGCCAGTAGTATTCTAGCGGGAGGTAGGTACAATGAGCAGTTCTTC.

DNA of the CDR3: TGTGCCAGCAGGTCATTCCTTCGCGGGAGGGTCACAGATACGCAGTATTTT. As protein: CASRSFLRGRVTDTQYF. The chain has TRBV27 and TRBJ2-3; 9 bases match TRBD2. Per germline, CDR1 MNHEY and CDR2 SMNVEV (reference sequence). The CDR3 extends over 17 amino acids. Trimming at V came to 6 bases and at J to 2 bases, leaving 12 bases not matched to a gene.

The J gene is TRBJ1-2, the V gene TRBV4-1; D is perhaps TRBD1 (6 bases). The germline V and J ends were trimmed by 1 base and 4 bases, with 19 bases remaining between them. The CDR3 covers 17 residues. The germline V gene has CDR1 MGHRA and CDR2 YSYEKL. This CDR3 reads CASSQGVWAGVGYGYTF. CDR3 in DNA: TGCGCCAGCAGCCAAGGGGTTTGGGCAGGGGTAGGCTATGGCTACACCTTC.

The sample holds a few counts of this clone. The chain links TRBV29-1 to TRBJ1-4; the D is unclear. CDR3 length: 12 amino acids. Deletions cut 7 bases from V and 5 bases from J, with 11 bases between. The germline V gene has CDR1 SQVTM and CDR2 ANQGSEA. The CDR3 reads CSGRIPNEKLFF. The CDR3 DNA reads as TGCAGCGGCCGTATTCCGAATGAAAAACTGTTTTTT.

This sequence joins TRBV6-6 and TRBJ1-1, with 8 nucleotides matching TRBD1. This CDR3 region has 15 residues. The germline gives CDR1 MNHNY, CDR2 SVGAGI (reference sequence). V was clipped by 6 bases and J by 3 bases; unmatched bases: 9. Here the CDR3 DNA reads TGTGCCAGCAGCCCTTTCGGACAGGGAGACACTGAAGCTTTCTTT. It yields the protein CASSPFGQGDTEAFF.

The V and J genes are TRBV18 and TRBJ2-5, with 10 bases fitting TRBD1. Germline assignment: CDR1 KGHSH and CDR2 LQKENI. This CDR3 has 15 residues. V shed 0 bases, J shed 5 bases, and the junction held 3 bases outside the gene matches. This CDR3 is CASSPPTGGRETQYF. For the CDR3, the DNA is TGTGCCAGCTCACCACCGACAGGGGGCCGGGAGACCCAGTACTTC.

The chain carries TRBV18 and TRBJ2-7; D possibly corresponds to TRBD2 (6 bases). Trimming removed 2 bases at V and 5 bases at J, with 10 bases between. Germline assignment: CDR1 KGHSH and CDR2 LQKENI. The CDR3 is 13 residues long. CDR3 DNA sequence: TGTGCCAGCTCACCAGGGACGGGGGACGAGCAGTACTTC. This translates into CASSPGTGDEQYF.

V gene TRBV7-2 combines with J gene TRBJ1-2; unclear D gene. Between the trimmed V and J ends, which lost 5 bases and 4 bases, there was a span of 11 bases. The CDR3 sequence is 13 residues long. Germline CDR1 reads SGHTA; CDR2 reads FQGNSA. The CDR3 sequence: CASSPDKLYGYTF. The CDR3 DNA follows: TGTGCCAGCAGCCCAGACAAACTCTATGGCTACACCTTC.

DNA for the CDR3: TGCGCCAGCAGCTTGTCTTCGGAGCGGACGCAGTATTTT. Its translation: CASSLSSERTQYF. The chain links TRBV5-1 to TRBJ2-3; D might be TRBD2 (5 bases). Germline V gene lookup returns CDR1 SGHRS and CDR2 YFSETQ. Trimming took off 1 base at V and 9 bases at J, with 12 bases between the two ends. The CDR3 length is 13 residues.

Points on this clone: Other DNA sequences in the sample encode the same CDR3. The gene calls are TRBV7-2 and TRBJ2-3; a weak D match, TRBD1 (6 bases). In germline, CDR1 is SGHTA, CDR2 FQGNSA. This CDR3 is built from 13 residues. V lost 5 bases, J lost 3 bases, and 9 bases lay in between. In DNA, the CDR3 is TGTGCCAGCAGCCTCGGGACAACAGATACGCAGTATTTT. This codes for CASSLGTTDTQYF.

The chain links TRBV29-1 to TRBJ2-5; TRBD1 matches at 8 bases. The CDR3 contains 12 residues. Germline V gene sequence: CDR1 SQVTM, CDR2 ANQGSEA. V lost 3 bases and J lost 5; bases outside the gene matches: 2. Here the CDR3 DNA reads TGCAGCGTTGAGCAGGGGGCTGAGACCCAGTACTTC. Its protein product is CSVEQGAETQYF.

This rearrangement joins TRBV4-1 to TRBJ2-7; D may be TRBD2 (6 bases). This CDR3 is built from 18 residues. The V end was cut by 3 bases, the J end by 2 bases, with 23 bases between. The germline V gene has CDR1 MGHRA and CDR2 YSYEKL. The CDR3 DNA follows: TGCGCCAGCAGCCAGGGTCCTCGGGGCGGGAAAACCACCTACGAGCAGTACTTC. Encoded protein: CASSQGPRGGKTTYEQYF.

This clone was detected only once. The chain combines TRBV15 with TRBJ2-3; D is perhaps TRBD2 (6 bases). The CDR3 runs 18 residues. CDR1 and CDR2 (germline): LNHNV, YYDKDF (reference sequence). V lost 0 bases and J lost 2, with 18 bases in between. This CDR3 reads CATSRDLSRGIITDTQYF. CDR3 DNA sequence: TGTGCCACCAGCAGAGATCTGTCCCGCGGGATAATCACAGATACGCAGTATTTT. The full variable domain, completed using reference TRBV15 and TRBJ2-3, is DAMVIQNPRYQVTQFGKPVTLSCSQTLNHNVMYWYQQKSSQAPKLLFHYYDKDFNNEADTPDNFQSRRPNTSFCFLDIRSPGLGDTAMYLCATSRDLSRGIITDTQYFGPGTRLTVL.

V gene TRBV28 combines with J gene TRBJ1-5; possibly TRBD1 for D (5 bases). Germline V gives CDR1 MDHEN, CDR2 SYDVKM. Trimming took 5 bases from V and 0 from J, leaving 11 bases between them. The CDR3 sequence is 15 residues long. In DNA form, the CDR3 reads TGTGCCAGCAGTGGACACCTTTATAGCAATCAGCCCCAGCATTTT. Translated, it gives CASSGHLYSNQPQHF.

This clone appeared once. This chain uses TRBV9 with TRBJ1-3, with TRBD1 matching over 8 bases. The CDR3 covers 15 residues. Germline values: CDR1 SGDLS, CDR2 YYNGEE. V gave up 4 bases and J gave up 3 bases; unmatched junction bases: 6. Here the CDR3 reads CASSQPGGGGNTIYF. The CDR3 bases are TGTGCCAGCAGCCAACCAGGGGGCGGTGGAAACACCATATATTTT. The full variable domain, rest sourced from reference TRBV9 and TRBJ1-3, is DSGVTQTPKHLITATGQRVTLRCSPRSGDLSVYWYQQSLDQGLQFLIQYYNGEERAKGNILERFSAQQFPDLHSELNLSSLELGDSALYFCASSQPGGGGNTIYFGEGSWLTVV.

This clone was observed once. The J gene is TRBJ2-7, the V gene TRBV5-1; 10 nucleotides line up with TRBD2. Per germline, CDR1 SGHRS and CDR2 YFSETQ. This CDR3 is built from 16 residues. V lost 0 bases to trimming and J lost 3 bases; unmatched junction nucleotides: 6. The DNA of the CDR3 is TGCGCCAGCAGCTTGGATCAGCGGGAGGGCCTCTACGAGCAGTACTTC. Translating it yields CASSLDQREGLYEQYF.

Regarding this clone: Distinct nucleotide sequences in the sample also encode this CDR3. J is TRBJ2-2 and V is TRBV7-2; no reliable D call. This CDR3 is 15 amino acids long. The ends were cut back, 1 base at V and 2 bases at J, with 8 bases in the middle. Germline CDR1 is SGHTA and CDR2 is FQGNSA. CDR3 DNA: TGTGCCAGCAGCTTAGTTGGGGTTAACACCGGGGAGCTGTTTTTT. Protein sequence: CASSLVGVNTGELFF.

The chain links TRBV6-1 to TRBJ1-1; 8 nucleotides match TRBD1. The germline V gene has CDR1 MNHNS and CDR2 SASEGT. The CDR3 contains 13 residues. V lost 6 bases to trimming and J lost 5 bases; unmatched junction nucleotides: 5. CDR3 nucleotide sequence: TGTGCCAGCAGACAGGGGGGAATAACTGAAGCTTTCTTT. Translating gives CASRQGGITEAFF.